This T cell receptor beta chain was identified in a study of T cells in Graves' hyperthyroidism and ophthalmopathy. From RNA transcripts, TCR beta CDR3 regions were amplified. First-round RT-PCR with HTBI primers amplified the TCR CDR3 region. TCRdb re-called the multiplex PCR reads through MiXCR, storing one row per CDR3 protein. The sample yields roughly 380,000 distinct CDR3 sequences, roughly 13% seen once. This clonotype has a handful of counts. Specimen: blood. The TCR originated in an older woman with Graves' hyperthyroidism.

This CDR3 reads CAISDQRGGSYNEQFF. The DNA for the CDR3 is TGTGCCATCAGTGACCAAAGGGGGGGCTCCTACAATGAGCAGTTCTTC. This chain joins TRBV10-3 and TRBJ2-1; D might be TRBD2 (7 bases). Trimming shortened V by 3 bases and J by 0 bases, and 12 bases separated the two germline ends. The CDR3 extends over 16 amino acids. Germline assignment: CDR1 ENHRY and CDR2 SYGVKD.